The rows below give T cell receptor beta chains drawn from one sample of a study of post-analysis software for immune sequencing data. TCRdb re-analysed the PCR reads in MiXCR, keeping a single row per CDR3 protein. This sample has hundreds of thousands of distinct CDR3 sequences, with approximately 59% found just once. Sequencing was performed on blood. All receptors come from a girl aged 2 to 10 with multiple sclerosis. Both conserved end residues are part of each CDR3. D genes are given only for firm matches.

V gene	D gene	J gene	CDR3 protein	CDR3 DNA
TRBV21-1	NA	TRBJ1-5	CASRGGWKFNQPQHF	TGTGCCAGCAGGGGGGGCTGGAAGTTTAATCAGCCCCAGCATTTT
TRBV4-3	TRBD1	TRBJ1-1	CASSMGQLVEAFF	TGCGCCAGCAGCATGGGACAGTTGGTTGAAGCTTTCTTT
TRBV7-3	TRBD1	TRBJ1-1	CASSLDRASVNTEAFF	TGTGCCAGCAGCTTAGACAGGGCGTCGGTGAACACTGAAGCTTTCTTT
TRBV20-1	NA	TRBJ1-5	CSAQSEGQPQHF	TGCAGTGCCCAGAGCGAGGGACAGCCCCAGCATTTT
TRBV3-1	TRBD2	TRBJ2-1	CASSLLGGVGNEQFF	TGTGCCAGCAGCCTCCTTGGGGGGGTGGGCAATGAGCAGTTCTTC
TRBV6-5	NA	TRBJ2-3	CASRGDVTDTQYF	TGTGCCAGCAGAGGGGACGTCACAGATACGCAGTATTTT
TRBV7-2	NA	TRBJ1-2	CASSPREVEGYTF	TGTGCCAGCAGCCCGAGGGAGGTCGAGGGCTACACCTTC
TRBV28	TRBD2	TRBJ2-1	CASRLAGGVEQFF	TGTGCCAGCAGGCTAGCGGGGGGCGTTGAGCAGTTCTTC
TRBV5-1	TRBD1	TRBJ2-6	CASSSLPTGSGANVLTF	TGCGCCAGCAGCTCCCTACCGACAGGGTCTGGGGCCAACGTCCTGACTTTC
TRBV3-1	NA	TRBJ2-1	CASSQHPGDEQFF	TGTGCCAGCAGCCAGCACCCAGGGGATGAGCAGTTCTTC